These 20 T cell receptor beta chains share one sample of origin, sequenced in a study of blood T cell repertoires in COVID-19. Some clones are missing from TCRdb's copy, which holds only in-frame ones; the method was immunoSEQ multiplex PCR. The repertoire holds about 150,000 clones, with about four fifths as singletons. Sequencing was done on a sample of PBMCs or T cells enriched from blood (not recorded which). The receptors originated from a man aged 45-60 years who had recovered from COVID-19.

The chain uses TRBV30 and TRBJ2-7; no reliable D call. Germline V gene lookup returns CDR1 GTSNPN and CDR2 SVGIG (reference sequence). V was clipped by 4 bases and J by 2 bases, with 15 bases between them. The CDR3 extends over 14 amino acids. The CDR3 sequence is CAWKANSATYEQYF. DNA for the CDR3: TGTGCCTGGAAAGCAAATTCCGCCACCTACGAGCAGTACTTC.

CDR3 sequence (DNA): TGTGCCAGCAGTTTTCGCCTTAGAGATACGCAGTATTTT. This gives the protein CASSFRLRDTQYF. The chain has TRBV28 and TRBJ2-3; no definite D call. CDR1 MDHEN and CDR2 SYDVKM come from the germline V gene. Deletions cut 3 bases from V and 5 bases from J, with 9 bases between. The CDR3 has 13 amino acids. The full variable domain, completed using reference TRBV28 and TRBJ2-3, is DVKVTQSSRYLVKRTGEKVFLECVQDMDHENMFWYRQDPGLGLRLIYFSYDVKMKEKGDIPEGYSVSREKKERFSLILESASTNQTSMYLCASSFRLRDTQYFGPGTRLTVL.

V gene TRBV21-1 combines with J gene TRBJ1-4; the table names TRBD1, a call not compared with the DNA. TRBV21-1 is recorded as a pseudogene. The CDR3 is 15 residues long. The CDR3 DNA sequence: TGTGCCAGCAGCGCAAGACAGGGGTTTAATGAAAAACTGTTTTTT. Translating it yields CASSARQGFNEKLFF.

This clone was seen only a few times. The rearrangement uses TRBV18 and TRBJ1-1, with D maybe TRBD1 (6 bases). V lost 5 bases to trimming and J lost 2 bases, with 12 bases between them. The germline CDR1 and CDR2 sequences are KGHSH and LQKENI. The CDR3 contains 14 residues. The CDR3 region is CASSYRDKNTEAFF. The CDR3 nucleotides read TGTGCCAGCTCATACCGGGACAAAAACACTGAAGCTTTCTTT.

The chain is built from TRBV2 and TRBJ1-6; 8 nucleotides line up with TRBD1. V dropped 7 bases and J dropped 10; count of bases not matched to a gene: 12. The CDR3 extends over 15 amino acids. Germline-derived CDR1 and CDR2 are SNHLY and FYNNEI. The CDR3, as DNA: TGTGCCAGCATCAGGACCGGGACAGGAGGCTCACCCCTCCACTTT. Its translation: CASIRTGTGGSPLHF.

The table lists this clone with a few counts. The rearrangement links TRBV6-5 to TRBJ1-2, with 7 bases fitting TRBD1. With V trimmed by 7 bases and J by 0 bases, 5 bases remained unmatched. The CDR3 runs 14 residues. Germline V gene lookup returns CDR1 MNHEY and CDR2 SVGAGI. The CDR3 loop reads CASKKGAANYGYTF. DNA of the CDR3: TGTGCCAGCAAAAAGGGGGCCGCTAACTATGGCTACACCTTC.

This chain uses TRBV19 with TRBJ2-5; TRBD1 agrees at 9 bases. Germline loops: CDR1 LNHDA, CDR2 SQIVND (reference sequence). With V trimmed by 6 bases and J by 2 bases, 7 bases remained unmatched. This CDR3 spans 15 amino acids. DNA of the CDR3: TGTGCCAGTAGAGGACAGGGGCCCCCACAAGAGACCCAGTACTTC. Its translation: CASRGQGPPQETQYF. The variable domain in full, completed from reference TRBV19 and TRBJ2-5, reads DGGITQSPKYLFRKEGQNVTLSCEQNLNHDAMYWYRQDPGQGLRLIYYSQIVNDFQKGDIAEGYSVSREKKESFPLTVTSAQKNPTAFYLCASRGQGPPQETQYFGPGTRLLVL.

The V and J genes are TRBV18 and TRBJ2-3; weak D call: TRBD1 (5 bases). Germline-derived CDR1 and CDR2 are KGHSH and LQKENI. V was pared by 2 bases and J by 1 base, with 10 bases between. The CDR3 consists of 15 residues. CDR3 protein: CASSPGAGRTDTQYF. In nucleotides, the CDR3 is TGTGCCAGCTCACCAGGCGCAGGGCGCACAGATACGCAGTATTTT.

DNA of the CDR3: TGTGCCAGCAGCCCAGTGGAGACCCAGTACTTC. Translating gives CASSPVETQYF. This chain joins TRBV7-9 and TRBJ2-5; D not resolved. V shed 5 bases and J shed 5 bases, with 6 bases lying between them. Germline values: CDR1 SEHNR, CDR2 FQNEAQ (reference sequence). The CDR3 consists of 11 residues. The whole variable domain, remainder taken from reference TRBV7-9 and TRBJ2-5, is DTGVSQNPRHKITKRGQNVTFRCDPISEHNRLYWYRQTLGQGPEFLTYFQNEAQLEKSRLLSDRFSAERPKGSFSTLEIQRTEQGDSAMYLCASSPVETQYFGPGTRLLVL.

The chain links TRBV30 to TRBJ1-6; D gene unclear. The CDR3 runs 15 residues. CDR1 GTSNPN and CDR2 SVGIG come from the germline V gene (reference sequence). V shed 5 bases and J shed 4 bases, with 15 bases lying between them. In DNA form, the CDR3 reads TGTGCCTGGTGGCGGTCAAGTCTTTATAATTCACCCCTCCACTTT. This sequence encodes CAWWRSSLYNSPLHF.

The V gene is TRBV30, the J gene TRBJ1-1; D is undetermined. Germline V lookup: CDR1 GTSNPN, CDR2 SVGIG (reference sequence). This CDR3 contains 11 residues. Trimming stripped 3 bases from V and 2 bases from J, with 4 bases between. In DNA, the CDR3 is TGTGCCTGGAGGCGAAACACTGAAGCTTTCTTT. Translation gives CAWRRNTEAFF.

This sequence joins TRBV7-2 and TRBJ1-6; D is perhaps TRBD1 (5 bases). With 5 bases removed from V and 0 bases from J, the gap between germline ends came to 8 bases. The CDR3 covers 15 residues. From germline, CDR1 is SGHTA and CDR2 FQGNSA. The CDR3 reads CASSGGGSYNSPLHF. CDR3 nucleotides: TGTGCCAGCAGCGGCGGGGGCTCCTATAATTCACCCCTCCACTTT.

DNA of the CDR3: TGTGCCATGGGACAGGGTAATCAGCCCCAGCATTTT. Protein product: CAMGQGNQPQHF. The J gene is TRBJ1-5, the V gene TRBV28; 9 positions match TRBD1. V was clipped by 10 bases and J by 4 bases; unmatched bases: 2. Germline V gene lookup returns CDR1 MDHEN and CDR2 SYDVKM. The CDR3 has 12 residues. The full variable domain, completed using reference TRBV28 and TRBJ1-5, is DVKVTQSSRYLVKRTGEKVFLECVQDMDHENMFWYRQDPGLGLRLIYFSYDVKMKEKGDIPEGYSVSREKKERFSLILESASTNQTSMYLCAMGQGNQPQHFGDGTRLSIL.

There are a few counts of this clone. The CDR3: CAIGQGTYSNQPQHF. The CDR3, as DNA: TGTGCCATCGGACAGGGGACTTATAGCAATCAGCCCCAGCATTTT. V is TRBV10-3 and J is TRBJ1-5, with 9 positions matching TRBD1. V gave up 8 bases and J gave up 0 bases; unmatched junction bases: 5. Germline assignment: CDR1 ENHRY and CDR2 SYGVKD. The CDR3 sequence is 15 residues long.

The chain recombines TRBV28 with TRBJ1-2, with 7 bases that match TRBD1. With 6 bases clipped from V and 5 bases from J, the junction kept 15 bases outside the gene matches. The CDR3 is 16 amino acids. Germline CDR1 is MDHEN and CDR2 is SYDVKM. The CDR3 region is CASSLAGQGELYGYTF. The CDR3 bases are TGTGCCAGCAGCCTCGCGGGTCAGGGGGAGCTGTATGGCTACACCTTC.

The chain employs TRBV5-1 and TRBJ1-6, with a tentative D call TRBD1 (5 bases). Germline CDR1 SGHRS, CDR2 YFSETQ. The CDR3 loop spans 19 amino acids. V lost 0 bases, J lost 0 bases, and 16 bases lay in between. CDR3 DNA sequence: TGCGCCAGCAGCTTGGAGCAGGGTTTGATCCCCTCCTATAATTCACCCCTCCACTTT. It is translated as CASSLEQGLIPSYNSPLHF.

This clone was seen once. The chain is built from TRBV19 and TRBJ1-6; D call uncertain. The germline V gene encodes CDR1 LNHDA and CDR2 SQIVND (reference sequence). This CDR3 is 15 amino acids long. Trimming took off 4 bases at V and 7 bases at J, with 14 bases between the two ends. Here the CDR3 DNA reads TGTGCCAGTAGTACCGGACGGGGATCCAATTCACCCCTCCACTTT. It codes for CASSTGRGSNSPLHF.

This clone was seen more than once but under ten times. The chain recombines TRBV6-4 with TRBJ2-2; D is uncertain. This CDR3 is built from 13 residues. Trimming shortened V by 5 bases and J by 4 bases, and 8 bases separated the two germline ends. CDR1 is MRHNA, CDR2 SNTAGT, per germline. The CDR3 DNA sequence: TGTGCCAGCAGTCCGGGTTCCACCGGGGAGCTGTTTTTT. Amino acids: CASSPGSTGELFF.

The sample holds one count of this clone. The DNA for the CDR3 is TGTGCCAGCTCACCGAGCGGGGGGGGACAAGAGACCCAGTACTTC. It translates to CASSPSGGGQETQYF. The V call is TRBV18, the J call TRBJ2-5; TRBD2 matches at 10 bases. Germline V gives CDR1 KGHSH, CDR2 LQKENI. Losses at the gene ends were 3 bases for V and 2 bases for J; bases not matched to a gene: 3. The CDR3 spans 15 residues.

The chain links TRBV2 to TRBJ2-2, with 7 bases fitting TRBD1. Losses at the gene ends were 6 bases for V and 8 bases for J; bases not matched to a gene: 9. The CDR3 runs 14 residues. Germline V gene lookup returns CDR1 SNHLY and CDR2 FYNNEI. CDR3 sequence reads: CASRDDRESGELFF. CDR3 sequence (DNA): TGTGCCAGCAGGGACGACAGGGAATCAGGGGAGCTGTTTTTT.